This passage covers 25 T cell receptor beta chains from one sample sequenced in a study of spatial heterogeneity in lung cancer. Time point in this sample: sample taken at primary tumor resection. Whole RNA, isolated from tumor, nontumor lung or frozen PBMC, was sequenced without prior sorting. TCRdb passed the 5' RACE reads through MiXCR, listing each CDR3 protein once. The sample comprises tens of thousands of distinct CDR3 sequences, 3.5% to 5.5% of which are singletons, and approximately 35% rests with the top ten. Sequences were derived from PBMCs, sampled at surgery. The receptors derive from a male donor with early-stage non-small cell lung cancer.

This clonotype was recorded many times. This chain connects TRBV28 to TRBJ1-6; D is ambiguous. The V gene's germline CDR1 is MDHEN and CDR2 SYDVKM. V lost 9 bases and J 5 bases, leaving 11 bases between the germline ends. The CDR3 contains 13 residues. CDR3: CASSDANNSPLHF. CDR3 in DNA: TGTGCCAGTTCTGACGCGAATAATTCACCCCTCCACTTT. The full variable domain, in which reference TRBV28 and TRBJ1-6 provide the parts outside the CDR3, is DVKVTQSSRYLVKRTGEKVFLECVQDMDHENMFWYRQDPGLGLRLIYFSYDVKMKEKGDIPEGYSVSREKKERFSLILESASTNQTSMYLCASSDANNSPLHFGNGTRLTVT.

The table lists this clonotype with many counts. The chain links TRBV7-6 to TRBJ2-1; D unresolved. Trimming cost V 5 bases and J 9 bases, with 14 bases left between them. Germline V gene sequence: CDR1 SGHVS, CDR2 FNYEAQ. The CDR3 sequence is 13 residues long. The CDR3 loop reads CASSPVLTGEQFF. CDR3 nucleotides: TGTGCCAGCAGCCCGGTCCTAACCGGTGAGCAGTTCTTC.

There are many counts of this clonotype. The chain is built from TRBV2 and TRBJ1-5; TRBD1 aligns across 7 bases. The CDR3 covers 15 residues. With V trimmed by 6 bases and J by 3 bases, 8 bases remained unmatched. Germline CDR1 SNHLY, CDR2 FYNNEI. The CDR3 is CASRRRQGLNQPQHF. The CDR3 bases are TGTGCCAGCAGACGACGACAGGGCCTCAATCAGCCCCAGCATTTT.

This clonotype was counted at least ten times. The chain combines TRBV2 with TRBJ2-1; D unresolved. V was pared by 6 bases and J by 4 bases, with 10 bases between. The CDR3 runs to 13 residues. Looked up from germline, CDR1 is SNHLY and CDR2 is FYNNEI. The CDR3 coding sequence is TGTGCCAGCAGCCCGTTTAGGTACAATGAGCAGTTCTTC. It codes for CASSPFRYNEQFF.

This clonotype occurred a few times. The genes are TRBV6-1 and TRBJ2-1, with 7 bases fitting TRBD1. CDR1 MNHNS and CDR2 SASEGT come from the germline V gene. The CDR3 has 15 amino acids. V trimming: 3 bases; J trimming: 0 bases; junction bases outside the gene matches: 2. CDR3 loop: CASSEDRSSYNEQFF. Here the CDR3 DNA reads TGTGCCAGCAGTGAGGACAGGAGCTCCTACAATGAGCAGTTCTTC.

At least ten counts were recorded for this clonotype. The chain employs TRBV7-3 and TRBJ2-7; D remains ambiguous. The CDR3 runs 14 residues. V lost 5 bases and J lost 0, with 11 bases in between. Per germline, CDR1 SGHTA and CDR2 FQGTGA. The CDR3 bases are TGTGCCAGCAGCCGTCTCCCTGGCTCCTACGAGCAGTACTTC. It specifies CASSRLPGSYEQYF.

This clonotype was seen only a few times. The rearrangement joins TRBV7-2 to TRBJ1-3, with unresolved D. This CDR3 has 14 residues. Per germline, CDR1 SGHTA and CDR2 FQGNSA. Deletions cut 1 base from V and 3 bases from J, with 7 bases between. The chain's CDR3 is CASSLVKDGNTIYF. The CDR3 DNA reads as TGTGCCAGCAGCTTAGTAAAAGATGGAAACACCATATATTTT.

This clonotype was counted ten times or more. The chain couples TRBV6-5 to TRBJ2-7; TRBD2 agrees at 7 bases. The trim removed 10 bases at V and 7 bases at J, leaving 10 bases unmatched. The CDR3 has 12 amino acids. The germline V gene encodes CDR1 MNHEY and CDR2 SVGAGI. The CDR3 reads CATFQGAGEQYF. The CDR3 nucleotides read TGTGCCACCTTTCAGGGAGCGGGGGAGCAGTACTTC.

The chain is built from TRBV6-5 and TRBJ1-1; no clear D gene. CDR1 and CDR2 from the germline V gene are MNHEY and SVGAGI. The CDR3 covers 14 residues. Trimming removed 5 bases from V and 5 bases from J, with 15 bases in between. The CDR3 DNA follows: TGTGCCAGCAGTCGTGAGGTTGCTACAACTGAAGCTTTCTTT. Encoded protein: CASSREVATTEAFF.

There are many counts of this clonotype. The gene calls are TRBV7-8 and TRBJ1-5; TRBD1 matches at 7 bases. The V and J ends lost 5 bases and 6 bases, in that order; junction bases with no gene match: 7. CDR3 length: 14 residues. CDR1 and CDR2 (germline): SGHVS, FQNEAQ. DNA of the CDR3: TGTGCCAGCAGCCTGGGACAGCCCCCTCAGCCCCAGCATTTT. Amino acid sequence: CASSLGQPPQPQHF. The full variable domain, rest sourced from reference TRBV7-8 and TRBJ1-5, is GAGVSQSPRYKVAKRGQDVALRCDPISGHVSLFWYQQALGQGPEFLTYFQNEAQLDKSGLPSDRFFAERPEGSVSTLKIQRTQQEDSAVYLCASSLGQPPQPQHFGDGTRLSIL.

This clonotype showed up many times. This chain joins TRBV20-1 and TRBJ1-6; 8 positions agree with TRBD1. The CDR3 extends over 15 amino acids. CDR1 is DFQATT, CDR2 SNEGSKA, per germline (reference sequence). V lost 1 base to trimming and J lost 9 bases; unmatched junction nucleotides: 8. CDR3 residues: CSARVPTGEASPLHF. CDR3 bases: TGCAGTGCTAGAGTCCCGACAGGGGAGGCTTCACCCCTCCACTTT.

This clonotype was observed a single time. The J gene is TRBJ2-7, the V gene TRBV5-6; D is ambiguous. The CDR3 is 15 residues long. CDR1 and CDR2 (germline): SGHDT, YYEEEE. The V end lost 3 bases, the J end lost 3 bases, and 16 bases lay between the germline ends. The DNA for the CDR3 is TGTGCCAGCAGCTATAACGGACGGTCCTTCTACGAGCAGTACTTC. Protein sequence: CASSYNGRSFYEQYF.

The chain links TRBV7-9 to TRBJ1-3; D unresolved. This CDR3 comprises 13 residues. Germline values: CDR1 SEHNR, CDR2 FQNEAQ (reference sequence). The ends were cut back, 3 bases at V and 4 bases at J, with 7 bases in the middle. CDR3 bases: TGTGCCAGCAGCTTGAACGAGGGAAACACCATATATTTT. Protein sequence: CASSLNEGNTIYF.

This clonotype was recorded at least ten times. The V call is TRBV7-2, the J call TRBJ1-4; a weak D match, TRBD1 (6 bases). V was shortened by 5 bases and J by 8 bases, with 21 bases between the two germline ends. This CDR3 spans 16 amino acids. Germline CDR1 is SGHTA and CDR2 is FQGNSA. The CDR3 bases are TGTGCCAGCAGCCCTGGGGACACCGATTTCGTCGAAAAACTGTTTTTT. It specifies CASSPGDTDFVEKLFF.

At least ten counts were recorded for this clonotype. The chain is built from TRBV3-1 and TRBJ1-3; D is uncertain. Germline V lookup: CDR1 LGHDT, CDR2 YNNKEL (reference sequence). The CDR3 has 16 amino acids. The germline V and J ends were trimmed by 0 bases and 4 bases, with 13 bases remaining between them. The CDR3: CASSQESGPRGNTIYF. As DNA, the CDR3 is TGTGCCAGCAGCCAAGAAAGCGGACCGCGGGGAAACACCATATATTTT.

This clonotype was observed many times. The chain carries TRBV9 and TRBJ2-3; 12 bases are a match to TRBD2. The junction had 7 bases not matched to a gene; V was cut back by 4 bases and J by 4 bases. This CDR3 comprises 16 residues. CDR1 and CDR2 (germline): SGDLS, YYNGEE. The CDR3 protein is CASSTRTSGKPDTQYF. CDR3 DNA: TGTGCCAGCAGCACCCGGACTAGCGGGAAGCCAGATACGCAGTATTTT.

This clonotype showed up many times. The chain has TRBV10-3 and TRBJ2-3; 8 nucleotides agree with TRBD2. CDR1 is ENHRY, CDR2 SYGVKD, per germline. The J segment lost 5 bases and the V segment lost 4 bases, leaving 8 bases of the junction unmatched. This CDR3 comprises 15 residues. For the CDR3, the DNA is TGTGCCATCAGTGTATCGGGGGCGGGAGGAGATACGCAGTATTTT. Protein sequence: CAISVSGAGGDTQYF.

This clonotype occurred a few times. The genes are TRBV7-3 and TRBJ2-1, with a possible D match to TRBD2 (6 bases). Trimming left V 5 bases short and J 5 bases short, with 13 bases between. CDR1 is SGHTA, CDR2 FQGTGA, per germline. This CDR3 is built from 14 residues. In DNA form, the CDR3 reads TGTGCCAGCAGCCGGGCGGGCGGGAACAATGAGCAGTTCTTC. Encoded protein: CASSRAGGNNEQFF.

This clonotype was observed many times. The chain couples TRBV5-1 to TRBJ2-7; D is uncertain. V gave up 4 bases and J gave up 0 bases, with 11 bases separating them. Germline CDR1 reads SGHRS; CDR2 reads YFSETQ. The CDR3 contains 14 residues. CDR3 amino acids: CASSPDRSSYEQYF. The CDR3 DNA reads TGCGCCAGCAGCCCAGATCGGAGCTCCTACGAGCAGTACTTC.

Many counts were recorded for this clonotype. The chain recombines TRBV27 with TRBJ2-7, with D possibly called TRBD1 or TRBD2 (5 bases each). Germline CDR1 reads MNHEY; CDR2 reads SMNVEV (reference sequence). Trimming stripped 1 base from V and 4 bases from J, with 11 bases between. The CDR3 is 14 residues long. The CDR3 bases are TGTGCCAGCAGTTTATTGGGCAGGGAGTACGAGCAGTACTTC. Translated: CASSLLGREYEQYF.

This clonotype is medium-sized (0.01 to 0.1%) by share. The V call is TRBV7-8, the J call TRBJ2-2, with 7 bases identical to TRBD1. The length of the CDR3 is 14 residues. CDR1 and CDR2 from the germline V gene are SGHVS and FQNEAQ. Trimming removed 4 bases from V and 1 base from J; junction bases left unmatched: 0. The CDR3: CASSWDRNTGELFF. CDR3 in DNA: TGTGCCAGCAGCTGGGACAGGAACACCGGGGAGCTGTTTTTT.

This clonotype was detected many times. The CDR3 reads CATPSAQETQYF. Here the CDR3 DNA reads TGTGCCACCCCTTCCGCCCAAGAGACCCAGTACTTC. The chain recombines TRBV24-1 with TRBJ2-5; unclear D gene. Germline assignment: CDR1 KGHDR and CDR2 SFDVKD. The CDR3 length is 12 residues. The V end was cut by 9 bases, the J end by 1 base, with 8 bases between.

This clonotype has ten or more counts. The rearrangement joins TRBV28 to TRBJ2-7, with 7 bases aligning to TRBD1. The germline V gene has CDR1 MDHEN and CDR2 SYDVKM. This CDR3 contains 13 residues. The J segment lost 2 bases and the V segment lost 6 bases, leaving 4 bases of the junction unmatched. CDR3 protein: CASRPGQTYEQYF. In DNA form, the CDR3 reads TGTGCCAGCAGACCGGGACAGACCTACGAGCAGTACTTC.

This clonotype was seen at least ten times. V and J are TRBV9 and TRBJ2-2, with TRBD2 matching 9 bases. The junction had 11 bases not matched to a gene; V was cut back by 6 bases and J by 8 bases. Germline CDR1 SGDLS, CDR2 YYNGEE. CDR3 length: 15 amino acids. This CDR3 reads CASTPTAGGSGELFF. CDR3 coding DNA: TGTGCCAGCACCCCAACGGCGGGAGGGTCAGGGGAGCTGTTTTTT.

Comments on this clonotype: It may be a read error: a sequence one base away is much more abundant. J is TRBJ1-2 and V is TRBV6-2 or TRBV6-3; tentatively, D is TRBD1 (6 bases). V dropped 2 bases and J dropped 1 base, with 20 bases sitting between them. The CDR3 consists of 18 residues. Germline assignment: CDR1 MNHEY and CDR2 SVGEGT. The CDR3 DNA reads TGTGCCAGCAGTTACCCACAGGGCACCAGCGCCTATAACTATGGCTACACCTTC. It specifies CASSYPQGTSAYNYGYTF.